This T cell receptor beta chain was recovered during a study of blood T cell repertoires in COVID-19. Study information: PBMCs, B-cell-depleted T cells, or T cells provided the cDNA or gDNA that made up the material.

The germline V gene has CDR1 MDHEN and CDR2 SYDVKM. V was pared by 6 bases and J by 4 bases, with 12 bases between. The CDR3 contains 13 residues. As handled by the study authors: Estimation of nucleated cell counts was performed using reference gene primer amplification. Produced via immunoSEQ multiplex PCR; TCRdb's table is partial and in-frame only. Clone size and the V and J calls come from that table; the DNA yielded D and trimming. This sample has a few hundred thousand clones; 87% occur once, and the top ten carry 1%. Sequenced material: peripheral blood. The origin of this receptor is a man aged 50 to 59 with active or convalescent COVID-19. This rearrangement joins TRBV28 to TRBJ1-2; a weak D match, TRBD1 (5 bases). CDR3 region: CASSAGLGYGYTF. CDR3 DNA: TGTGCCAGCAGCGCGGGACTCGGCTATGGCTACACCTTC.